This T cell receptor beta chain was found in a study of blood T cells in healthy people across ages. Whole-study findings and limits: Long-lived donors carried more naive CD4+ cells and greater diversity than aged donors.

Combining a sample-barcoded 5' primer with a J-beta primer mix, a second PCR ran for about 7 to 12 cycles. A template-switch adaptor containing 12 random nucleotides labeled each cDNA molecule. MiXCR, run by TCRdb on the 5' RACE reads, gives a single entry per CDR3 protein. The sample shows roughly 800,000 distinct CDR3 sequences, roughly 40% of them seen only once. A remark on this clonotype: Its antigen is not identified.

CDR3 length: 17 residues. Per germline, CDR1 SGDLS and CDR2 YYNGEE. V shed 4 bases, J shed 4 bases, and the junction held 12 bases outside the gene matches. The TCR sequence derives from a man younger than 35 in good health. The sample was blood. The chain combines TRBV9 with TRBJ1-4; TRBD1 matches at 8 bases. The CDR3 DNA follows: TGTGCCAGCAGCCCCCGGGCAGGGGGCGTTGGTAATGAAAAACTGTTTTTT. Its protein is CASSPRAGGVGNEKLFF. Drawing the rest from reference TRBV9 and TRBJ1-4, the complete variable domain is DSGVTQTPKHLITATGQRVTLRCSPRSGDLSVYWYQQSLDQGLQFLIQYYNGEERAKGNILERFSAQQFPDLHSELNLSSLELGDSALYFCASSPRAGGVGNEKLFFGSGTQLSVL.